Sequencing of this TCR beta chain was carried out in a study of chemoradiotherapy in HPV16-positive cancers (dated by TCRdb to the early 2020s). With regard to the full study: Functional T-cell assays on cells from a couple of HPV16-positive patients defined candidate HPV-specific T-cell clones and common TCR motifs. The study asked whether T-cell immunity to the HPV oncoproteins E6 and E7 changes during chemoradiotherapy and whether this immunity affects survival. Next, the candidate HPV-specific TCRs and motifs were followed in TCR repertoires from 80 to 90 patients with HPV-related cancers. Paper-wide results and their limitations: Among HPV16-positive patients, expansion of HPV-responsive T cells during chemoradiotherapy was associated with better recurrence-free survival. Expansion of candidate HPV-specific clones and E7-related TCR motifs was observed in the tumor microenvironment during treatment, whereas no such expansion was observed for non-HPV-specific T cells. Only two HPV16-positive patients were used to derive the functional definition of HPV-specific T cells, and the survival association was reported for HPV16-positive patients.

The CDR3 has 18 amino acids, counting the end cysteine and phenylalanine. Only CDR3 DNA is held: 54 bases, read in frame from base 1. At the junction V is shortened by 7 bases and J by 0 bases; bases outside the gene matches: 18. CDR1 and CDR2 (SGHVS, FNYEAQ) derive from the germline V gene. Repertoires were sampled repeatedly over the course of chemoradiotherapy so that clonal expansion in the tumor microenvironment could be followed. Libraries were made using the immunoSEQ multiplex PCR assay. This immuneACCESS table, as held by TCRdb, lists in-frame sequences with V and J called but not all clones. Of the missing ones, under half trace to an unresolved V gene in checked studies; the others have no known cause. The sample table holds some 4,900 clones, of which approximately 95% were seen once. The biggest ten clones account for approximately 2.9% of the sample. For this clone: The antigen it binds to is not known. It has no much larger one-base neighbor in the sample; base qualities were not kept.

The TCR comes from a human donor with HPV-associated anogenital cancer. This chain joins TRBV7-6 to TRBJ2-7, and TRBD1 matches 7 of the central bases. This sample comprised tumor tissue, obtained from a patient who underwent chemoradiotherapy. The CDR3: CASKEGAVIGRSSYEQYF. The nucleotides are TGTGCCAGCAAAGAGGGGGCGGTGATAGGCAGAAGCTCCTACGAGCAGTACTTC.